The 13 T cell receptor beta chains in this list originate from one sample, sequenced in a study of radiotherapy plus CTLA-4 blockade in lung cancer. Generated by immunoSEQ multiplex PCR, the TCRdb table keeps only in-frame clones and is missing some. In the table there are tens of thousands of clones, 85% to 90% of which are singletons. The source was peripheral blood, collected from a patient treated with radiotherapy plus ipilimumab. The origin of the receptors is a human donor with non-small cell lung cancer that progressed on radiotherapy plus ipilimumab.

This clone was seen a few times. The V and J genes are TRBV9 and TRBJ2-1; 12 bases align to TRBD2. The CDR3 runs to 15 residues. Germline CDR1 reads SGDLS; CDR2 reads YYNGEE. V shed 4 bases and J 6 bases; nucleotides not matched to a gene: 5. This chain's CDR3 is CASSPRLAGVNEQFF. The CDR3 nucleotides are TGTGCCAGCAGCCCCCGACTAGCGGGAGTCAATGAGCAGTTCTTC.

This rearrangement joins TRBV10-3 to TRBJ1-1; 9 nucleotides line up with TRBD1. The ends lost 7 bases at V and 4 bases at J; junction bases unmatched: 7. CDR1 is ENHRY, CDR2 SYGVKD, per germline. The CDR3 is made up of 14 amino acids. CDR3 sequence reads: CAITETGGGTEAFF. The CDR3 DNA reads TGTGCCATCACCGAGACAGGGGGAGGCACTGAAGCTTTCTTT.

The chain carries TRBV10-3 and TRBJ2-7, with D perhaps given as TRBD1 or TRBD2 (5 bases each). Germline values: CDR1 ENHRY, CDR2 SYGVKD. CDR3 length: 14 amino acids. V was cut by 2 bases and J by 3 bases, with 11 bases left in between. In DNA, the CDR3 is TGTGCCATCAGTGAGGGCAGGGAGCGCTACGAGCAGTACTTC. Translating gives CAISEGRERYEQYF.

Note on this clone: The same CDR3 also results from other DNA sequences found in this sample. J is TRBJ1-2 and V is TRBV5-1, with a possible D match to TRBD1 (6 bases). The germline V gene encodes CDR1 SGHRS and CDR2 YFSETQ. This CDR3 has 13 amino acids. Trimming left V 0 bases short and J 4 bases short, with 7 bases between. CDR3 sequence (DNA): TGCGCCAGCAGCTTGGCAGGGGTCTATGGCTACACCTTC. Encoded protein: CASSLAGVYGYTF.

This rearrangement joins TRBV2 to TRBJ1-1, with D hard to call. V was shortened by 6 bases and J by 0 bases, with 8 bases between the two germline ends. The germline gives CDR1 SNHLY, CDR2 FYNNEI. There are 13 residues in the CDR3. The CDR3, as DNA: TGTGCCAGCAGGCAGGCCATGAACACTGAAGCTTTCTTT. As protein: CASRQAMNTEAFF.

The rearrangement uses TRBV9 and TRBJ1-2, with TRBD1 matching 7 bases. V lost 4 bases to trimming and J lost 4 bases; unmatched junction nucleotides: 16. The CDR3 is made up of 17 amino acids. Germline CDR1 SGDLS, CDR2 YYNGEE. CDR3 residues: CASSLRDSPSESYGYTF. CDR3 in DNA: TGTGCCAGCAGCCTCCGGGACAGCCCCTCGGAGAGCTATGGCTACACCTTC.

The rearrangement uses TRBV11-2 and TRBJ1-1; 7 nucleotides match TRBD1. From germline, CDR1 is SGHAT and CDR2 FQNNGV. The CDR3 covers 16 residues. Losses at the gene ends were 0 bases for V and 1 base for J; bases not matched to a gene: 5. In DNA form, the CDR3 reads TGTGCCAGCAGCTTAGATTATAGGACAGGGAACACTGAAGCTTTCTTT. Protein product: CASSLDYRTGNTEAFF.

The rearrangement uses TRBV7-9 and TRBJ2-2; possibly TRBD1 for D (5 bases). CDR1 is SEHNR and CDR2 is FQNEAQ in the germline V gene (reference sequence). The CDR3 totals 15 residues. Trimming took 5 bases from V and 2 from J, leaving 12 bases between them. The CDR3 here is CASSPDRTNTGELFF. The CDR3 region has the DNA TGTGCCAGCAGCCCAGACAGAACAAACACCGGGGAGCTGTTTTTT.

The genes are TRBV4-3 and TRBJ1-4; TRBD1 agrees at 7 bases. This CDR3 has 18 residues. Per the germline V gene, CDR1 is LGHNA and CDR2 is YSLEER. V was clipped by 0 bases and J by 0 bases; unmatched bases: 7. CDR3 in DNA: TGCGCCAGCAGCCAAGAGACAGGGCGGGTAGCAACTAATGAAAAACTGTTTTTT. Encoded protein: CASSQETGRVATNEKLFF.

The V gene is TRBV7-6, the J gene TRBJ1-1; no reliable D call. This CDR3 is built from 12 residues. Germline loops: CDR1 SGHVS, CDR2 FNYEAQ. The ends were cut back, 5 bases at V and 8 bases at J, with 12 bases in the middle. The CDR3 region is CASSRGRGEAFF. CDR3 DNA sequence: TGTGCCAGCAGCCGCGGGCGAGGAGAAGCTTTCTTT. Based on the CDR3 plus reference TRBV7-6 and TRBJ1-1, the full variable domain is GAGVSQSPRYKVTKRGQDVALRCDPISGHVSLYWYRQALGQGPEFLTYFNYEAQQDKSGLPNDRFSAERPEGSISTLTIQRTEQRDSAMYRCASSRGRGEAFFGQGTRLTVV.

The chain uses TRBV7-9 and TRBJ1-2; no definite D call. Per the germline V gene, CDR1 is SEHNR and CDR2 is FQNEAQ (reference sequence). The CDR3 covers 12 residues. With 0 bases removed from V and 6 bases from J, the gap between germline ends came to 5 bases. The CDR3 spells CASSLAPDGYTF. CDR3 sequence (DNA): TGTGCCAGCAGCTTAGCCCCCGATGGCTACACCTTC.

The chain uses TRBV7-9 and TRBJ1-2; D ambiguous. Germline CDR1 SEHNR, CDR2 FQNEAQ (reference sequence). V lost 0 bases and J 0 bases, leaving 14 bases between the germline ends. This CDR3 contains 17 residues. The CDR3, as DNA: TGTGCCAGCAGCTTAGCCGGACGGACCCAAGCTAACTATGGCTACACCTTC. This encodes CASSLAGRTQANYGYTF.

The chain employs TRBV29-1 and TRBJ2-3; D unclear. Trimming left V 0 bases short and J 4 bases short, with 5 bases between. Per germline, CDR1 SQVTM and CDR2 ANQGSEA. The CDR3 is 12 residues long. CDR3 region: CSVEDRADTQYF. DNA for the CDR3: TGCAGCGTTGAAGATAGGGCAGATACGCAGTATTTT.